The rows below give T cell receptor beta chains drawn from one sample of a study of shared clonotypes between healthy human individuals. The assay was immunoSEQ multiplex PCR, and TCRdb's table has in-frame clones only and misses some. The table includes some 2.3 million clones, approximately 93% detected once. Sequenced sample: naive CD4+ T cells from PBMCs. These receptor sequences come from a man aged 18 to 35 in good health. Some clones in this sample may be carry-over from other donors' samples. Both conserved end residues are part of each CDR3.

j_gene	v_gene	CDR3aa
TRBJ2-1	TRBV7-9	CASSLGRTGGNEQFF
TRBJ2-3	TRBV10-2	CASSESLAPDTDTQYF
TRBJ2-1	TRBV27	CASSLNPPDYNEQFF
TRBJ2-1	TRBV7-3	CASSLAGLAPNEQFF
TRBJ1-1	TRBV6-6	CASSYGGLGFF
TRBJ1-1	TRBV27	CASSLWQAGEAFF
TRBJ2-7	TRBV19	CASRRRDETSYEQYF
TRBJ1-6	TRBV7-2	CASSLQLGSPLHF
TRBJ1-5	TRBV6-1	CASSEAQTATYQPQHF
TRBJ1-2	TRBV2	CASSPPTRIYGYTF
TRBJ1-2	TRBV5-6	CASSLAGQHGYTF
TRBJ2-1	TRBV6-6	CASSYSGTSGYEQFF
TRBJ2-1	TRBV5-1	CASSLGGLGSYNEQFF
TRBJ1-3	TRBV30	CAWTSPLDTIYF